A single sample gave rise to the 20 T cell receptor beta chains below, sequenced in a study of T cell clusters in autoimmune cytopenias. About 37,500 genome equivalents of blood DNA were amplified for TRB. TRB rearrangements were amplified by touch-down multiplex PCR with mixed TRB-A/B primers. TCRdb reanalyzed the multiplex PCR reads, giving one entry per CDR3 protein sequence and no DNA. The listing records some 4,000 distinct CDR3 sequences. These same records also appear under a second study, on T cell repertoires in aging, cancer and after chemotherapy.

Specimen: peripheral blood. These receptors were taken from a human donor in good health.

This clonotype is deemed medium-sized by its frequency. The V gene is TRBV18, the J gene TRBJ2-1; the TCRdb call, TRBD1, lacks DNA for checking. The CDR3 has 15 amino acids. CDR1 and CDR2 (germline): KGHSH, LQKENI. This CDR3 is CASSQGRTGGNEQFF.

This clonotype is classed as medium-sized by frequency. The V and J genes are TRBV6-5 and TRBJ1-6. The CDR3 sequence is 12 residues long. Germline CDR1 MNHEY, CDR2 SVGAGI. The CDR3 spells CTTGGNNSPLHF.

The CDR3 sequence: CGSSLTAQEKLFF. V is TRBV7-9 and J is TRBJ1-4. This CDR3 comprises 13 residues. CDR1 is SEHNR and CDR2 is FQNEAQ in the germline V gene (reference sequence).

J is TRBJ2-1 and V is TRBV14. The CDR3 contains 12 residues. The V gene's germline CDR1 is SGHDN and CDR2 FVKESK. The CDR3 here is CASSQGLSPPFF.

According to its frequency, this clonotype is medium-sized. The CDR3 is CASSFGTGAGGANVLTF. V gene TRBV27 combines with J gene TRBJ2-6; TCRdb lists TRBD1, though no DNA is available to test this call. Per germline, CDR1 MNHEY and CDR2 SMNVEV (reference sequence). The CDR3 totals 17 residues.

This chain joins TRBV5-1 and TRBJ2-5; the TCRdb call, TRBD2, lacks DNA for checking. Germline CDR1 reads SGHRS; CDR2 reads YFSETQ. The CDR3 spans 16 residues. CDR3 sequence: CASSLALAGSGETQYF. The whole variable domain, filled in from reference TRBV5-1 and TRBJ2-5, reads KAGVTQTPRYLIKTRGQQVTLSCSPISGHRSVSWYQQTPGQGLQFLFEYFSETQRNKGNFPGRFSGRQFSNSRSEMNVSTLELGDSALYLCASSLALAGSGETQYFGPGTRLLVL.

The rearrangement joins TRBV5-4 to TRBJ1-1. CDR3 length: 14 residues. Germline V gene sequence: CDR1 SGHNT, CDR2 YYREEE (reference sequence). CDR3: CASSLYLMNTEAFF. Variable domain in full (rest from reference TRBV5-4 and TRBJ1-1): ETGVTQSPTHLIKTRGQQVTLRCSSQSGHNTVSWYQQALGQGPQFIFQYYREEENGRGNFPPRFSGLQFPNYSSELNVNALELDDSALYLCASSLYLMNTEAFFGQGTRLTVV.

V is TRBV10-3 and J is TRBJ2-3; the D call from TCRdb, TRBD2, cannot be confirmed without DNA. This CDR3 has 16 residues. Germline V CDR1 and CDR2: ENHRY, SYGVKD. CDR3 sequence reads: CAISDPRLAGSDTQYF.

Judged by frequency, this clonotype is medium-sized (0.01 to 0.1%). The V call is TRBV27, the J call TRBJ1-6. CDR3 size: 13 residues. CDR1 is MNHEY and CDR2 is SMNVEV in the germline V gene (reference sequence). CDR3 in amino acids: CASSLRTVRALHF.

V gene TRBV19 combines with J gene TRBJ1-1; the TCRdb call, TRBD1, lacks DNA for checking. CDR1 and CDR2 (germline): LNHDA, SQIVND (reference sequence). The CDR3 sequence is 14 residues long. The CDR3 reads CASSRQGGGTEAFF.

The gene calls are TRBV20-1 and TRBJ2-2; TCRdb lists TRBD1, though no DNA is available to test this call. CDR3 size: 14 residues. Germline CDR1 is DFQATT and CDR2 is SNEGSKA (reference sequence). This chain's CDR3 is CSARAGQATGELFF.

The V and J genes are TRBV11-1 and TRBJ1-3. This CDR3 comprises 17 residues. Looked up from germline, CDR1 is SGHAT and CDR2 is FQDESV (reference sequence). The CDR3 loop is CASSLARPRLSGNTIYF.

According to its frequency, this clonotype is medium-sized (0.01 to 0.1%). The CDR3: CASSGGVSGANVLTF. V is TRBV5-6 and J is TRBJ2-6; TCRdb's D call, TRBD2, is unchecked because there is no DNA. The CDR3 contains 15 residues. The germline CDR1 and CDR2 sequences are SGHDT and YYEEEE.

V is TRBV21-1 and J is TRBJ1-2; no DNA is available, so the TRBD1 call from TCRdb remains unchecked. TRBV21-1 counts as a pseudogene. The CDR3 extends over 15 amino acids. The CDR3 reads CASSKPGQGNYGYTF.

This clonotype registers medium-sized by frequency. The V and J genes are TRBV6-1 and TRBJ2-2. Germline V gives CDR1 MNHNS, CDR2 SASEGT. The CDR3 extends over 17 amino acids. CDR3: CASSDGISTYDTGELFF.

This clonotype is medium-sized by frequency. The rearrangement joins TRBV30 to TRBJ1-3. The CDR3 has 16 residues. From germline, CDR1 is GTSNPN and CDR2 SVGIG (reference sequence). CDR3 sequence reads: CAWSGRKGLNGNTIYF.

Its frequency marks this clonotype as medium-sized (0.01 to 0.1%). The chain employs TRBV6-5 and TRBJ2-7. In germline, CDR1 is MNHEY, CDR2 SVGAGI. This CDR3 is built from 14 residues. The CDR3 here is CASSYWGSESEQYF.

Considering frequency, this clonotype is medium-sized. V is TRBV5-1 and J is TRBJ1-3. The CDR3 has 15 residues. The germline V gene encodes CDR1 SGHRS and CDR2 YFSETQ. The CDR3 region is CATQADGSSGNTIYF.

This clonotype is classed as medium-sized by frequency. The chain joins TRBV6-2 or TRBV6-3 to TRBJ2-5; TCRdb proposes TRBD2, but this gene call is untestable without DNA. The germline gives CDR1 MNHEY, CDR2 SVGEGT. The CDR3 totals 15 residues. The CDR3 is CASGPTGGPWETQYF.

This clonotype is identified as medium-sized from frequency. This chain uses TRBV15 with TRBJ1-4; with no DNA, the TCRdb D assignment of TRBD1 cannot be verified. The germline CDR1 and CDR2 sequences are LNHNV and YYDKDF (reference sequence). The CDR3 runs to 15 residues. Here the CDR3 reads CATSRAGTGREKLFF.